This T cell receptor (beta chain) comes out of a study of cytomegalovirus exposure and HLA in healthy donors. The CDR3 length is 14 residues. V lost 4 bases to trimming and J lost 5 bases; unmatched junction nucleotides: 1. CDR1 is SQVTM, CDR2 ANQGSEA, per germline. The PCR used 60 Vbeta and 13 Jbeta primers. Sequencing used immunoSEQ multiplex PCR; TCRdb keeps in-frame clones, though not all of them. Of 130,000 or so clones in the sample, approximately 8.7% were seen once. Material for sequencing was PBMCs. The rearrangement links TRBV29-1 to TRBJ2-1; 14 nucleotides agree with TRBD2. The TCR originated in a man in his forties in good health and CMV-seronegative. CDR3 in DNA: TGCAGCGTTGGGGGACTAGCGGGGGACAATGAGCAGTTCTTC. This translates into CSVGGLAGDNEQFF.